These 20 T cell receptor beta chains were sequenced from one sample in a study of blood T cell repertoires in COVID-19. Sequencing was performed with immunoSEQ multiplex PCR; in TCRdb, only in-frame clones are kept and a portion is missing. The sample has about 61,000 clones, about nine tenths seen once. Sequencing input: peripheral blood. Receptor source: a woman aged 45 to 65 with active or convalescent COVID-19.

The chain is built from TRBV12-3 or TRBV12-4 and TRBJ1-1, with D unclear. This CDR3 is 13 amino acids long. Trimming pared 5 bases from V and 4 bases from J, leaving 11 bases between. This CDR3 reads CASSQDFSTEAFF. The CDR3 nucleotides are TGTGCCAGCAGTCAGGACTTTAGCACTGAAGCTTTCTTT.

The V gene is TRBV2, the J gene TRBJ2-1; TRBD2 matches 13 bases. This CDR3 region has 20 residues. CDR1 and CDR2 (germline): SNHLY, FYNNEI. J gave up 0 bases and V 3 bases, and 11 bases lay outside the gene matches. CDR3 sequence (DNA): TGTGCCAGCAGTGACATGTTCGGGACTAGCGGGACGAGCTCCTACAATGAGCAGTTCTTC. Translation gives CASSDMFGTSGTSSYNEQFF.

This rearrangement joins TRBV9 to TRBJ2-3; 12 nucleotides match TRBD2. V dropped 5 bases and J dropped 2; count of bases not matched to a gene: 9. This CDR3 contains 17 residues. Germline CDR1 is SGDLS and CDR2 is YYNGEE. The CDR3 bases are TGTGCCAGCAGTTCCCCCCTAGCGGGAGGGCCCACAGATACGCAGTATTTT. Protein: CASSSPLAGGPTDTQYF.

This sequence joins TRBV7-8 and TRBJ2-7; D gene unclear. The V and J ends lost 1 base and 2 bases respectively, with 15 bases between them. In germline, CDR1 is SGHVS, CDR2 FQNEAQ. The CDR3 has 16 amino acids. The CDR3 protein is CASSLESFTYTYEQYF. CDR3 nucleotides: TGTGCCAGCAGCTTAGAATCTTTTACTTATACCTACGAGCAGTACTTC. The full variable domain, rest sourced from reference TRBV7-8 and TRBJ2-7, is GAGVSQSPRYKVAKRGQDVALRCDPISGHVSLFWYQQALGQGPEFLTYFQNEAQLDKSGLPSDRFFAERPEGSVSTLKIQRTQQEDSAVYLCASSLESFTYTYEQYFGPGTRLTVT.

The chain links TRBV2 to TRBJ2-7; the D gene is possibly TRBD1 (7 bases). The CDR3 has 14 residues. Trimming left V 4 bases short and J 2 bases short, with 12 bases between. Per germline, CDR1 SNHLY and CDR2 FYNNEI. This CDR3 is CASSVAGQTYEQYF. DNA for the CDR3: TGTGCCAGCAGTGTGGCGGGACAGACCTACGAGCAGTACTTC.

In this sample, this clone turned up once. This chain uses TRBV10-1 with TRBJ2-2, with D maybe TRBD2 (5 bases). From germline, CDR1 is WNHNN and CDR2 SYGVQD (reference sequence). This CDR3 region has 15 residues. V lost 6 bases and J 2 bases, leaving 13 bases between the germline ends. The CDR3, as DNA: TGCGCCAGCAGCAACGCAGGAGGAAACACCGGGGAGCTGTTTTTT. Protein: CASSNAGGNTGELFF.

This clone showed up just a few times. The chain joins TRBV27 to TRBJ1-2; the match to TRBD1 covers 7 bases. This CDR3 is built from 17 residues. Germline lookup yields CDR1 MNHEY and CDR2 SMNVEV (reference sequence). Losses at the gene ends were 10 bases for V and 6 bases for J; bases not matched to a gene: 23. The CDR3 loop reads CATHSRGRQGGRDGYTF. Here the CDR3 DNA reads TGTGCCACCCATTCAAGAGGCAGGCAGGGGGGTAGAGATGGCTACACCTTC.

For the CDR3, the DNA is TGTGCCAGTAGTAAATACTCCGGGACAGGGGCAGAGACCCAGTACTTC. It specifies CASSKYSGTGAETQYF. The chain recombines TRBV19 with TRBJ2-5; 10 bases match TRBD1. The CDR3 spans 16 residues. V lost 4 bases to trimming and J lost 4 bases; unmatched junction nucleotides: 9. Per germline, CDR1 LNHDA and CDR2 SQIVND (reference sequence). The variable domain in full, with the rest retrieved from reference TRBV19 and TRBJ2-5, is DGGITQSPKYLFRKEGQNVTLSCEQNLNHDAMYWYRQDPGQGLRLIYYSQIVNDFQKGDIAEGYSVSREKKESFPLTVTSAQKNPTAFYLCASSKYSGTGAETQYFGPGTRLLVL.

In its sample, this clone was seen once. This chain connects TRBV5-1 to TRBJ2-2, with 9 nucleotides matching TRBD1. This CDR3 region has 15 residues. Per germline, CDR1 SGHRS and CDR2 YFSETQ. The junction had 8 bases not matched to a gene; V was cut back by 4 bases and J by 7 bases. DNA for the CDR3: TGCGCCAGCAGCGCCCGGACAGGGGAGAACGGGGAGCTGTTTTTT. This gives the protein CASSARTGENGELFF. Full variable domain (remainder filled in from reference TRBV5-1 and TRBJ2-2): KAGVTQTPRYLIKTRGQQVTLSCSPISGHRSVSWYQQTPGQGLQFLFEYFSETQRNKGNFPGRFSGRQFSNSRSEMNVSTLELGDSALYLCASSARTGENGELFFGEGSRLTVL.

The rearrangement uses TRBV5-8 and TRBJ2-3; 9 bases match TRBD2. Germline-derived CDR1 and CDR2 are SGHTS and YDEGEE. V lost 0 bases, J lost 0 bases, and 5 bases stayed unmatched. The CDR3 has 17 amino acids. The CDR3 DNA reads TGTGCCAGCAGCTTGGGTCTAGCGGGGTTTAGCACAGATACGCAGTATTTT. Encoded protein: CASSLGLAGFSTDTQYF. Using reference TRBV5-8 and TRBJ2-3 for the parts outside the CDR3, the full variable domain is EAGVTQSPTHLIKTRGQQATLRCSPISGHTSVYWYQQALGLGLQFLLWYDEGEERNRGNFPPRFSGRQFPNYSSELNVNALELEDSALYLCASSLGLAGFSTDTQYFGPGTRLTVL.

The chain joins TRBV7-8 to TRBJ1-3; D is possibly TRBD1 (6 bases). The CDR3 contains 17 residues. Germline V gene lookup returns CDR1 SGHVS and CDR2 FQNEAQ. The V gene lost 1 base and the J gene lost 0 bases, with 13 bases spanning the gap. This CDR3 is CASSLDRTGYSGNTIYF. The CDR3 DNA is TGTGCCAGCAGCTTAGACCGTACAGGGTACTCTGGAAACACCATATATTTT.

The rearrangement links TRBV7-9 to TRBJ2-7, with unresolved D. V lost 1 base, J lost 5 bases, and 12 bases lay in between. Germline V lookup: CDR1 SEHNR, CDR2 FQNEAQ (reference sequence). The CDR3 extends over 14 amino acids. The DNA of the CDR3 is TGTGCCAGCAGCTTAGGTTCCCGCGTGGACGAGCAGTACTTC. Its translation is CASSLGSRVDEQYF.

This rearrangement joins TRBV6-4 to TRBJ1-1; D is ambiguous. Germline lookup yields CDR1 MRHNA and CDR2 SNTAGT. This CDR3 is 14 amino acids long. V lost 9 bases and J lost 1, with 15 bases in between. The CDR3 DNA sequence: TGTGCCAGTAGCAGTGTTGGCGGGAACACTGAAGCTTTCTTT. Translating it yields CASSSVGGNTEAFF.

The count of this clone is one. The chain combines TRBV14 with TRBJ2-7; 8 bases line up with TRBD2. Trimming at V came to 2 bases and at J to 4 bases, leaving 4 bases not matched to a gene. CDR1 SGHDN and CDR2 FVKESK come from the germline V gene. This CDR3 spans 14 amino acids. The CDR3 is CASSQTSGSYEQYF. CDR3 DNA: TGTGCCAGCAGCCAAACTAGCGGATCGTACGAGCAGTACTTC.

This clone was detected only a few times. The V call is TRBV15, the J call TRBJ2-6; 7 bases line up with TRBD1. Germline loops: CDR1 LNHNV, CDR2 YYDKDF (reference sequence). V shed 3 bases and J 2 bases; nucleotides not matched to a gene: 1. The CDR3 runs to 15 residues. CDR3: CATSSDRAGANVLTF. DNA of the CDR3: TGTGCCACCAGCAGTGACAGGGCTGGGGCCAACGTCCTGACTTTC.

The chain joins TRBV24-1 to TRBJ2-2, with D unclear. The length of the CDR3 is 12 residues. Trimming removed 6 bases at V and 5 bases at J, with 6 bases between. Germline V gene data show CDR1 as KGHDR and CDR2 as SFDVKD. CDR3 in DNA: TGTGCCACCAGTATGAGGACCGGGGAGCTGTTTTTT. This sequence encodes CATSMRTGELFF.

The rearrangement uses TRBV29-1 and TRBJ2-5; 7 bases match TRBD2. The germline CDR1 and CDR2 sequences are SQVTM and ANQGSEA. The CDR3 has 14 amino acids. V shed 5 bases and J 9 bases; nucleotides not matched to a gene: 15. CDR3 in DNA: TGCAGCGTTCTGGGGAGCGGGACCACCTCTGCCCAGTACTTC. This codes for CSVLGSGTTSAQYF.

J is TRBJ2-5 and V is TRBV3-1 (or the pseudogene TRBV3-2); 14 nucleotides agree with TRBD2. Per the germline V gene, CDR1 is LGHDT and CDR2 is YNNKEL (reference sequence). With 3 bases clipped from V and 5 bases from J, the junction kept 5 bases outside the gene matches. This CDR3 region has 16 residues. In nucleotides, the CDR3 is TGTGCCAGCAGCCAGCCGGGACTAGCGGGAGCGGAGACCCAGTACTTC. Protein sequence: CASSQPGLAGAETQYF.

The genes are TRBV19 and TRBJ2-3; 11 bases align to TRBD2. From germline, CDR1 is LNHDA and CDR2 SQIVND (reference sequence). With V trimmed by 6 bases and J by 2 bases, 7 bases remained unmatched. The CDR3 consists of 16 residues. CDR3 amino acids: CASSSLAGGLTDTQYF. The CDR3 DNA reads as TGTGCCAGTAGCTCCCTAGCGGGAGGTCTCACAGATACGCAGTATTTT.

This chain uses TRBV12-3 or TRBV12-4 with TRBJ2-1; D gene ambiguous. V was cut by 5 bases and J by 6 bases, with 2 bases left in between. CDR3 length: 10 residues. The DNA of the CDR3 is TGTGCCAGCAGTCTCAATGAGCAGTTCTTC. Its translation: CASSLNEQFF.